This is a list of T cell receptor beta chains from one sample in a study of T cells in Graves' hyperthyroidism and ophthalmopathy. TCRdb called the multiplex PCR reads again in MiXCR, with one record for every CDR3 protein. The sample shows some 550,000 distinct CDR3 sequences, less than 25% of them seen only once. Sequenced sample: blood. The source is a man aged 18 to 29 with Graves' hyperthyroidism. The CDR3 runs from the conserved cysteine through the conserved F or W. D genes are given only for firm matches. Clone size appears in some rows only: once, few, many, or a class for an expanded clone.

v_call	clone_size	d_call	j_call	cdr3_nt	cdr3_aa
TRBV4-1	-	TRBD1	TRBJ1-5	TGCGCCAGCAGCTCACAGGGGGAGGGCTCCCCTCGCCAGCCCCAGCATTTT	CASSSQGEGSPRQPQHF
TRBV11-2	few	-	TRBJ2-2	TGTGCCAGCAGCCCCTGGACTCACGCGAACACCGGGGAGCCGTTTTTT	CASSPWTHANTGEPFF
TRBV12-5	once	TRBD1	TRBJ1-1	TGTGCTAGTGGACAAACAGGGGACACTGAAGCTTTCTTT	CASGQTGDTEAFF
TRBV12-3/TRBV12-4	-	TRBD1	TRBJ2-7	TGTGCCAGCAGCCCAGGACAGGCCTGGGGCTACGAGCAGTACTTC	CASSPGQAWGYEQYF
TRBV28	few	-	TRBJ1-2	TGTGCCATAGACAGGCTACAAACTGAGAACTATGGCTACACCTTC	CAIDRLQTENYGYTF
TRBV28	many	-	TRBJ1-2	TGTGCCAGCAGTTCGATACGGTCCTATTCCAACTATGGCTACACCTTC	CASSSIRSYSNYGYTF
TRBV6-1	few	TRBD1	TRBJ2-7	TGTGCCAGCAGCCCTCTTCCAGGGGGAGTCGGCGAGCAGTACTTC	CASSPLPGGVGEQYF
TRBV15	many	TRBD1	TRBJ1-5	TGTGCCACCAGACGAGGACAGGGAACCAATCAGCCCCAGCATTTT	CATRRGQGTNQPQHF
TRBV6-1	few	TRBD1	TRBJ2-2	TGTGCCAGCAGACCCGGGACAGGGGACACCGGGGAGCTGTTTTTT	CASRPGTGDTGELFF
TRBV20-1	-	-	TRBJ1-5	TGCAGTGCTACGGAAGGCGACGATCAGCCCCAGCATTTT	CSATEGDDQPQHF
TRBV2	many	-	TRBJ1-1	TGTGCCAGCAGTGAAGTAAGGGGCACTGAAGCTTTCTTT	CASSEVRGTEAFF
TRBV19	many	-	TRBJ1-1	TGTGCCAGTAGTATAGCTACAGCCCAGTCTGAAGCTTTCTTT	CASSIATAQSEAFF
TRBV6-5	many	-	TRBJ1-2	TGTGCCAGCAGTTACTCCCCCGGGCTCGACTATGGCTACACCTTC	CASSYSPGLDYGYTF
TRBV12-3/TRBV12-4	many	-	TRBJ1-5	TGTGCCAGCAGTGGGGGAGGGGGCAATCAGCCCCAGCATTTT	CASSGGGGNQPQHF
TRBV20-1	many	TRBD1	TRBJ1-2	TGCAGTGCTAGACTGCAGGGGGGGGGCGGCTACACCTTC	CSARLQGGGGYTF
TRBV11-2	many	-	TRBJ2-5	TGTGCCAGCAGCTTAGTTCTACAGGGAACTCACCAAGAGACCCAGTACTTC	CASSLVLQGTHQETQYF
TRBV19	many	-	TRBJ1-1	TGTGCCAGCGCACCATCGGTATGGGCCCGAGCAACTGAAGCTTTCTTT	CASAPSVWARATEAFF
TRBV12-3/TRBV12-4	-	-	TRBJ1-1	TGTGCCAGCAGAGACATGAGGGAAGGGTTAGCTTTCTTT	CASRDMREGLAFF
TRBV9	many	-	TRBJ2-7	TGTGCCAGCAGCTCCGACCCGGGGGGCGACTCCTACGAGCAGTACTTC	CASSSDPGGDSYEQYF
TRBV3-1	few	-	TRBJ2-5	TGTGCCAGCAGCCCAACAGGGTTGTGGGAGACCCAGTACTTC	CASSPTGLWETQYF
TRBV5-1	-	-	TRBJ2-7	TGCGCCAGCAGCTCGGACAAGACCTACGAGCAGTACTTC	CASSSDKTYEQYF
TRBV4-1	-	-	TRBJ1-6	TGCGCCAGCAGCCGCTATGGGACACCCCTCCACTTT	CASSRYGTPLHF
TRBV12-3/TRBV12-4	few	TRBD1	TRBJ2-7	TGTGCCAGCAGCACCACACAGGGGCGAACCTACGAGCAGTACTTC	CASSTTQGRTYEQYF
TRBV30	-	-	TRBJ1-5	TGTGCCTGGAGTGTACAGACCCTCAATCAGCCCCAGCATTTT	CAWSVQTLNQPQHF
TRBV7-4	many	-	TRBJ2-2	TGTGCCAGCAGCTTTTTTCCCGGCGGGACCATGGGGACCGGGGAGCTGTTTTTT	CASSFFPGGTMGTGELFF
TRBV27	-	TRBD1	TRBJ1-1	TGTGCCAGCACTCGACAGGGAGACCCTGAAGCTTTCTTT	CASTRQGDPEAFF
TRBV5-4	many	TRBD1	TRBJ1-2	TGTGCCAGCAGAACGACAGGGGAACGGTATGGCTACACCTTC	CASRTTGERYGYTF
TRBV13	many	-	TRBJ1-1	TGTGCCAGCAGCTCCCGATTAACTCAACTCGGCTCTATCACTGAAGCTTTCTTT	CASSSRLTQLGSITEAFF
TRBV6-1	-	-	TRBJ2-7	TGTGCCAGCAGTGAAGAGACAGCCTCCTACGAGCAGTACTTC	CASSEETASYEQYF
TRBV4-2	many	TRBD1	TRBJ2-2	TGTGCCAGCAGCCAAGGGACAGGGAACACCGGGGAGCTGTTTTTT	CASSQGTGNTGELFF
TRBV4-1	-	-	TRBJ1-5	TGCGCCAGCAGCCAAACTGGACAGACAAAGCTGGGGCCCCAGCATTTT	CASSQTGQTKLGPQHF
TRBV5-1	-	TRBD1	TRBJ1-3	TGCGCCAGCAGCCCATGGGGACAGGGAAGTGGAAACACCATATATTTT	CASSPWGQGSGNTIYF
TRBV29-1	many	-	TRBJ1-1	TGCAGCGTTGCCAGGGGCAACACTGAAGCTTTCTTT	CSVARGNTEAFF
TRBV3-1	-	-	TRBJ1-5	TGTGCCAGCAGCCAAGATCCCCAGCCCCAGCATTTT	CASSQDPQPQHF
TRBV6-5	-	TRBD1	TRBJ1-2	TGTGCCAGCAGTTACTCGCACCAGGGGGCTCGGGGCTACACCTTC	CASSYSHQGARGYTF
TRBV5-1	many	TRBD1	TRBJ1-5	TGCGCCAGCAGCACGGGACAGGGGGAACCCCAGCATTTT	CASSTGQGEPQHF
TRBV5-1	many	TRBD1	TRBJ1-1	TGCGCCAGCAGCCCACAGGGGGCGAGGACTGAAGCTTTCTTT	CASSPQGARTEAFF
TRBV18	many	-	TRBJ2-7	TGTGCCAGCTCCCTTCAGGGGGGCTACGAGCAGTACTTC	CASSLQGGYEQYF
TRBV6-1	many	-	TRBJ1-1	TGTGCCAGCAGACTACGACAGCCGGGCACTGAAGCTTTCTTT	CASRLRQPGTEAFF
TRBV2	once	TRBD1	TRBJ1-6	TGTGCCAGCAGGGCCGGGACAGGGCAGGTTGATTCACCCCTCCACTTT	CASRAGTGQVDSPLHF
TRBV7-8	many	-	TRBJ1-5	TGTGCCAGCAGCTTATTCGAGGGGTTTAGCAATCAGCCCCAGCATTTT	CASSLFEGFSNQPQHF
TRBV28	-	-	TRBJ2-6	TGTGCCAGCAGGGGGAAATGTGGGGCCAACGTTCTGACTTTC	CASRGKCGANVLTF
TRBV10-2	-	TRBD1	TRBJ1-2	TGCGCCAGCAGTGACGGACAGGGGGGCCGGGGCTATGGCTACACCTTC	CASSDGQGGRGYGYTF
TRBV20-1	few	TRBD2	TRBJ2-7	TGCAGTGCCCAGACTAGCTCTTTTTCCTACGAGCAGTACTTC	CSAQTSSFSYEQYF
TRBV6-1	-	TRBD1	TRBJ1-5	TGTGCCAGCAGTGCAGCCGGGACAGGGCTTAGCAATCAGCCCCAGCATTTT	CASSAAGTGLSNQPQHF
TRBV29-1	-	TRBD2	TRBJ2-7	TGCAGCGTAAGCGGGGGGGACTACGAGCAGTACTTC	CSVSGGDYEQYF
TRBV4-1	few	TRBD1	TRBJ1-2	TGCGCCAGCAGCCATGGGAGACAGGGCGGACGCTATGGCTACACCTTC	CASSHGRQGGRYGYTF
TRBV27	-	-	TRBJ2-7	TGTGCCAGCAGTTTATCAGCTACTGGTGCCTACGAGCAGTACTTC	CASSLSATGAYEQYF
TRBV12-3/TRBV12-4	many	-	TRBJ1-5	TGTGCCAGCAGTTTAGGTAGTTCAGTCTATCAGCCCCAGCATTTT	CASSLGSSVYQPQHF
TRBV4-1	-	-	TRBJ1-1	TGCGCCAGCAGCCAAGAGAACAGATACATGAACACTGAAGCTTTCTTT	CASSQENRYMNTEAFF
TRBV5-1	many	-	TRBJ1-5	TGTGCCAGCAGCTTAGCAGGGGCGAGCAATCAGCCCCAGCATTTT	CASSLAGASNQPQHF
TRBV6-5	many	-	TRBJ1-1	TGTGCCAGCAGTTACCCTGGGACCTTGAACACTGAAGCTTTCTTT	CASSYPGTLNTEAFF
TRBV6-5	many	-	TRBJ2-7	TGTGCCAGCAGTTACTCTATTACTTACGGCGAGCAGTACTTC	CASSYSITYGEQYF
TRBV6-1	few	-	TRBJ1-6	TGTGCCAGCAGTCGTCAGACCTTTGGCAATTCACCCCTCCACTTT	CASSRQTFGNSPLHF
TRBV7-8	many	-	TRBJ2-5	TGTGCCAGCACCCCCTACCGGGACCCACTACACGAGACCCAGTACTTC	CASTPYRDPLHETQYF
TRBV12-3/TRBV12-4	-	-	TRBJ1-3	TGTGCCAGCAGTCCAGGCGAAGGGGCAAACACCATATATTTT	CASSPGEGANTIYF
TRBV4-1	many	-	TRBJ1-5	TGCGCCAGCAGCCAAGACTCCTTCGGAGGACCCCAGCATTTT	CASSQDSFGGPQHF